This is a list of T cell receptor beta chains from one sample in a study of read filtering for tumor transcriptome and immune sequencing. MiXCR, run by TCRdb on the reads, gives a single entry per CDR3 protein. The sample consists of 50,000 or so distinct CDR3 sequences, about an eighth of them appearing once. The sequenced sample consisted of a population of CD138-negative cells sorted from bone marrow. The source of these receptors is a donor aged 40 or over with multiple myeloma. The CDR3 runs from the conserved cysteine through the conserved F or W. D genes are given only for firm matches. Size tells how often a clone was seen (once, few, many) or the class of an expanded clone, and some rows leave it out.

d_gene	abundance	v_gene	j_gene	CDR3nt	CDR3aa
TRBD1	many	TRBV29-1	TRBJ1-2	TGCAGCGTTGAACGCCGGACAGGGGATGGCTACACCTTC	CSVERRTGDGYTF
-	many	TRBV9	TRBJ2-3	TGTGCCAGCAGCGTAGAGGGAGTAAACACAGATACGCAGTATTTT	CASSVEGVNTDTQYF
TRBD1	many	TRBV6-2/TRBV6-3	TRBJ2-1	TGTGCCAGCAGTCTCTATCCAGGGGGTAGAGATGAGCAGTTCTTC	CASSLYPGGRDEQFF
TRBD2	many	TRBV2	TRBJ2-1	TGTGCCAGTGGGGGGGAAGCGTTCAATGAGCAGTTCTTC	CASGGEAFNEQFF
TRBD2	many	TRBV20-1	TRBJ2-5	TGCAGTGCTAGAGGGGGAGGGATGGAGACCCAGTACTTC	CSARGGGMETQYF
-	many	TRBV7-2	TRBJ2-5	TGTGCCAGCAGCCCTTCCCGGGAAGAGACCCAGTACTTC	CASSPSREETQYF
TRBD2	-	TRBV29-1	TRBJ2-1	TGCAGCGTTAGAAGGGTTAGCGGGAGTTCATCGGCCGGTGAGCAGTCCTTC	CSVRRVSGSSSAGEQSF
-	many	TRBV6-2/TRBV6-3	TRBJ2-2	TGTGCCAGCCGAAGATCACAGACCAGGCGCACCGGGGAGCTGTTTTTT	CASRRSQTRRTGELFF
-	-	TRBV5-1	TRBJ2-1	TGCGCCAGCAGCCCCGATTACAATGAGCAGTTCTTC	CASSPDYNEQFF
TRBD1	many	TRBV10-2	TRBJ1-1	TGCGCCAGCAGCTACTCAGGGGGCACTGAAGCTTTCTTT	CASSYSGGTEAFF
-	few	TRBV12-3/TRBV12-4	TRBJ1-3	TGTGCCAGCAGTTTCGGGTGGGGATCTGGAAACACCATATATTTT	CASSFGWGSGNTIYF
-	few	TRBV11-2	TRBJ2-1	TGTGCCAGCAGCTTAGACAGGGGTGAGCAGTTCTTC	CASSLDRGEQFF
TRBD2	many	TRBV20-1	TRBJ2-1	TGCAGTGCTAGAGATGCTCAGCGGGGGGTTGAGCAGTTCTTC	CSARDAQRGVEQFF
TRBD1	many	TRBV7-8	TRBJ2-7	TGTGCCAGCAGCTGGGGACAGGGGCTTACCTACGAGCAGTACTTC	CASSWGQGLTYEQYF